The subject of this entry is one TCR beta chain. The antigen is not known. These data originate in a study of CD8+ T cells in alopecia areata. Study information: Tofacitinib continued for 6 to 18 months and was then withheld for 6 months. Findings and caveats of the study: Patients shared TCRs less clearly than mice did, possibly owing to HLA.

Obtained from alopecia areata patients were lesional scalp punch biopsies along with peripheral blood. The sequencing template was cDNA reverse transcribed from extracted RNA. Clones were sequenced by immunoSEQ multiplex PCR, and TCRdb holds only the in-frame ones, with some missing. The sample lists 130,000 to 150,000 clones; around 47% were seen once. The sample was CD4+ T cells sorted from blood. The TCR originated in a human donor with alopecia areata.

The CDR3 here is CAIRAQGKQPQHF. DNA for the CDR3: TGTGCCATCAGGGCCCAGGGGAAACAGCCCCAGCATTTT. This rearrangement joins TRBV28 to TRBJ1-5; maybe TRBD1 (6 bases). Germline V gene sequence: CDR1 MDHEN, CDR2 SYDVKM. V lost 10 bases, J lost 7 bases, and 17 bases lay in between. CDR3 length equals 13 residues.